Listed below are T cell receptor beta chains from one sample, sequenced in a study of response to subunit inactivated influenza vaccine. TCRdb redid the calling of the RT-PCR reads with MiXCR, one entry per CDR3 protein. The sample holds hundreds of thousands of distinct CDR3 sequences, 12% seen once. The sample here was PBMCs from blood, taken on the day of vaccination. These TCRs come from a middle-aged man who received an inactivated influenza vaccine. The CDR3 runs from the conserved cysteine through the conserved F or W. A D gene is named only where the DNA matches it firmly. Clone size is not always given. Where it is, it says once, few, many or a class for expanded clones.

v_call: TRBV3-1; clone_size: few; j_call: TRBJ2-7; d_call: NA; cdr3_nt: TGTGCCAGCAGCCAGGGACCGGCCTCCGGATACGAGCAGTACTTC; cdr3_aa: CASSQGPASGYEQYF
v_call: TRBV27; clone_size: NA; j_call: TRBJ1-6; d_call: NA; cdr3_nt: TGTGCCAGCAGTTTTTGGAGGGGAGGCTCACCCCTCCACTTT; cdr3_aa: CASSFWRGGSPLHF
v_call: TRBV14; clone_size: few; j_call: TRBJ2-7; d_call: NA; cdr3_nt: TGTGCCAGCAGCCAACAGGGCGGGGAGCAGTACTTC; cdr3_aa: CASSQQGGEQYF
v_call: TRBV4-3; clone_size: NA; j_call: TRBJ2-7; d_call: TRBD2; cdr3_nt: TGCGCCAGCAGCCAGACAGCGGGAGTATGGTACGAGCAGTACTTC; cdr3_aa: CASSQTAGVWYEQYF
v_call: TRBV7-2; clone_size: NA; j_call: TRBJ2-7; d_call: NA; cdr3_nt: TGTGCCAGCAGCTTAGGACAGAACTCGGAACAGTACTTC; cdr3_aa: CASSLGQNSEQYF
v_call: TRBV5-6; clone_size: NA; j_call: TRBJ2-7; d_call: NA; cdr3_nt: TGTGCCAGCAGCTGGTCCGACGAGCAGTACTTC; cdr3_aa: CASSWSDEQYF
v_call: TRBV7-8; clone_size: NA; j_call: TRBJ2-5; d_call: TRBD2; cdr3_nt: TGTGCCAGCAGCTTGACTAGCGGCCTACAAGAGACCCAGTACTTC; cdr3_aa: CASSLTSGLQETQYF
v_call: TRBV20-1; clone_size: many; j_call: TRBJ2-3; d_call: NA; cdr3_nt: TGCAGTGCTAGTACGGCTCAGGTAGATACGCAGTATTTT; cdr3_aa: CSASTAQVDTQYF
v_call: TRBV24-1; clone_size: many; j_call: TRBJ2-1; d_call: NA; cdr3_nt: TGTGCCACCAGTGATCGGAGCGGAAAAAGACACAATGAGCAGTTCTTC; cdr3_aa: CATSDRSGKRHNEQFF
v_call: TRBV28; clone_size: NA; j_call: TRBJ2-1; d_call: TRBD2; cdr3_nt: TGTGCCAGCAGTGAAGCGGGGGGGAGCTCCTACAATGAGCAGTTCTTC; cdr3_aa: CASSEAGGSSYNEQFF
v_call: TRBV20-1; clone_size: few; j_call: TRBJ1-1; d_call: NA; cdr3_nt: TGCAGTGCCGAGAGCACGAACACTGAAGCTTTCTTT; cdr3_aa: CSAESTNTEAFF
v_call: TRBV7-2; clone_size: few; j_call: TRBJ2-3; d_call: NA; cdr3_nt: TGTGCCAGCGCACAGGGCCCTACGCAGTATTTT; cdr3_aa: CASAQGPTQYF
v_call: TRBV9; clone_size: NA; j_call: TRBJ2-1; d_call: NA; cdr3_nt: TGTGCCAGCAGCCCCCAGTTGGGTGAGCAGTTCTTC; cdr3_aa: CASSPQLGEQFF
v_call: TRBV10-1; clone_size: few; j_call: TRBJ1-2; d_call: TRBD1; cdr3_nt: TGCGCCAGCGGGACAGGGGACTATGGCTACACCTTC; cdr3_aa: CASGTGDYGYTF
v_call: TRBV5-1; clone_size: NA; j_call: TRBJ2-2; d_call: NA; cdr3_nt: TGCGCCAGCAGCTTCTCAGGGGCGGCCGGGGAGCTGTTTTTT; cdr3_aa: CASSFSGAAGELFF
v_call: TRBV11-2; clone_size: NA; j_call: TRBJ2-3; d_call: TRBD2; cdr3_nt: TGTGCCAGCAGCACCAGACCGGGACTAGCGGGAGGGAGGTGGAATACGCAGTATTTT; cdr3_aa: CASSTRPGLAGGRWNTQYF
v_call: TRBV7-2; clone_size: few; j_call: TRBJ2-5; d_call: TRBD1; cdr3_nt: TGTGCCAGCAGCCATTGGACAGGGGAGGGAGAGACCCAGTACTTC; cdr3_aa: CASSHWTGEGETQYF
v_call: TRBV28; clone_size: many; j_call: TRBJ2-3; d_call: NA; cdr3_nt: TGTGCCAGCAGTCAAGGGGGGGCGCAGGCTACGCAGTATTTT; cdr3_aa: CASSQGGAQATQYF
v_call: TRBV5-6; clone_size: many; j_call: TRBJ2-7; d_call: NA; cdr3_nt: TGTGCCAGCAGCCGGGACCTCACCTACGAGCAGTACTTC; cdr3_aa: CASSRDLTYEQYF
v_call: TRBV20-1; clone_size: few; j_call: TRBJ2-7; d_call: NA; cdr3_nt: TGCAGTGCTCAACAGAGCGGTACCTACGAGCAGTACTTC; cdr3_aa: CSAQQSGTYEQYF
v_call: TRBV7-9; clone_size: NA; j_call: TRBJ1-1; d_call: TRBD1; cdr3_nt: TGTGCCAGCAGCTCAGGGGACAGATTGGCTTTCTTT; cdr3_aa: CASSSGDRLAFF
v_call: TRBV12-3/TRBV12-4; clone_size: NA; j_call: TRBJ2-7; d_call: NA; cdr3_nt: TGTGCCAGCAGACAGGCATCCTACGAGCAGTACTTC; cdr3_aa: CASRQASYEQYF
v_call: TRBV11-2; clone_size: NA; j_call: TRBJ2-7; d_call: NA; cdr3_nt: TGTGCCAGCAGCCCATTCTCCCGAGGGTCCTCCTACGAGCAGTACTTC; cdr3_aa: CASSPFSRGSSYEQYF
v_call: TRBV6-5; clone_size: many; j_call: TRBJ2-3; d_call: NA; cdr3_nt: TGTGCCAGCAGTTACACGGGGGCTAGCACAGATACGCAGTATTTT; cdr3_aa: CASSYTGASTDTQYF
v_call: TRBV7-9; clone_size: NA; j_call: TRBJ2-1; d_call: NA; cdr3_nt: TGTGCCAGCAGCTTACCCCTCGCAGGGACCGAGCAGTTCTTC; cdr3_aa: CASSLPLAGTEQFF
v_call: TRBV9; clone_size: few; j_call: TRBJ2-1; d_call: NA; cdr3_nt: TGTGCCAGCAGCGTAAGAGGGGGGAATGAGCAGTTCTTC; cdr3_aa: CASSVRGGNEQFF
v_call: TRBV6-1; clone_size: many; j_call: TRBJ1-4; d_call: NA; cdr3_nt: TGTGCCAGCAGTGCAATTGGGGGTACTAATGAAAAACTGTTTTTT; cdr3_aa: CASSAIGGTNEKLFF
v_call: TRBV20-1; clone_size: many; j_call: TRBJ1-5; d_call: NA; cdr3_nt: TGCAGTGCAGCAACACAGATTAGCAATCAGCCCCAGCATTTT; cdr3_aa: CSAATQISNQPQHF
v_call: TRBV11-2; clone_size: few; j_call: TRBJ2-5; d_call: TRBD1; cdr3_nt: TGTGCCAGCAGCTTAGGGGTGGGACAGCTCCGTACTTACCAAGAGACCCAGTACTTC; cdr3_aa: CASSLGVGQLRTYQETQYF
v_call: TRBV4-2; clone_size: few; j_call: TRBJ2-2; d_call: NA; cdr3_nt: TGTGCCAGCAGCCCAGAGAGGGTGAGCACCGGGGAGCTGTTTTTT; cdr3_aa: CASSPERVSTGELFF
v_call: TRBV11-2; clone_size: many; j_call: TRBJ2-7; d_call: TRBD1; cdr3_nt: TGTGCCAGCAGCCCCCGGACAGGGAACGAGCAGTACTTC; cdr3_aa: CASSPRTGNEQYF
v_call: TRBV6-2/TRBV6-3; clone_size: many; j_call: TRBJ1-2; d_call: NA; cdr3_nt: TGTGCCAGCAGCCGGGCCGAGTATGGCTACACCTTC; cdr3_aa: CASSRAEYGYTF
v_call: TRBV20-1; clone_size: many; j_call: TRBJ2-7; d_call: TRBD2; cdr3_nt: TGCAGTGCTAGAGGGCTAGCGGGCTCCTACGAGCAGTACTTC; cdr3_aa: CSARGLAGSYEQYF
v_call: TRBV10-3; clone_size: few; j_call: TRBJ2-1; d_call: NA; cdr3_nt: TGTGCCATCAGTGAGGGGCACAACAATGAGCAGTTCTTC; cdr3_aa: CAISEGHNNEQFF
v_call: TRBV3-1; clone_size: few; j_call: TRBJ2-3; d_call: NA; cdr3_nt: TGTGCCAGCAGCCCGACAGGTTTGGCAGATACGCAGTATTTT; cdr3_aa: CASSPTGLADTQYF
v_call: TRBV7-9; clone_size: NA; j_call: TRBJ2-1; d_call: NA; cdr3_nt: TGTGCCAGCAGCCCTTACCCAGGAGGGGACGAGCAGTTCTTC; cdr3_aa: CASSPYPGGDEQFF
v_call: TRBV3-1; clone_size: NA; j_call: TRBJ1-1; d_call: NA; cdr3_nt: TGTGCCAGCAGCCAAGGTACCCTTGAAGCTTTCTTT; cdr3_aa: CASSQGTLEAFF
v_call: TRBV12-3/TRBV12-4; clone_size: few; j_call: TRBJ2-1; d_call: TRBD1; cdr3_nt: TGTGCCAGCAGTCTAAGTTACAGGGGAAATGAGCAGTTCTTC; cdr3_aa: CASSLSYRGNEQFF
v_call: TRBV25-1; clone_size: NA; j_call: TRBJ2-5; d_call: NA; cdr3_nt: TGTGCCAGCAGTGAATGGGACGGCCAAGAGACCCAGTACTTC; cdr3_aa: CASSEWDGQETQYF
v_call: TRBV12-3/TRBV12-4; clone_size: few; j_call: TRBJ2-6; d_call: TRBD1; cdr3_nt: TGTGCCAGCAACACGGGACAGGGTGATGTACTGAGGGCCAACGTCCTGACTTTC; cdr3_aa: CASNTGQGDVLRANVLTF
v_call: TRBV6-2/TRBV6-3; clone_size: few; j_call: TRBJ2-2; d_call: NA; cdr3_nt: TGTGCCAGCAGTAACCCCCACTCCGCACGCGGGGAGCTGTTTTTT; cdr3_aa: CASSNPHSARGELFF
v_call: TRBV7-8; clone_size: NA; j_call: TRBJ2-3; d_call: NA; cdr3_nt: TGTGCCAGCAGCCCTAGGGGGGGCAGCGGGAGCACAGATACGCAGTATTTT; cdr3_aa: CASSPRGGSGSTDTQYF
v_call: TRBV5-1; clone_size: few; j_call: TRBJ1-5; d_call: NA; cdr3_nt: TGCGCCAGCAGCTTGGGGGAGGTGGGCACTCATCAGCCCCAGCATTTT; cdr3_aa: CASSLGEVGTHQPQHF
v_call: TRBV28; clone_size: many; j_call: TRBJ2-7; d_call: TRBD2; cdr3_nt: TGTGCCAGCAGCCACGGACTAGCGGGAGGTAGGAAAAACGAGCAGTACTTC; cdr3_aa: CASSHGLAGGRKNEQYF
v_call: TRBV4-1; clone_size: NA; j_call: TRBJ2-2; d_call: TRBD2; cdr3_nt: TGCGCCAGCAGCCAACTGCTAGCGGGAGTGAACACCGGGGAGCTGTTTTTT; cdr3_aa: CASSQLLAGVNTGELFF
v_call: TRBV20-1; clone_size: few; j_call: TRBJ2-1; d_call: NA; cdr3_nt: TGCAGTGCTAGACAACCAAAGGGGAATGAGCAGTTCTTC; cdr3_aa: CSARQPKGNEQFF
v_call: TRBV29-1; clone_size: NA; j_call: TRBJ2-7; d_call: NA; cdr3_nt: TGCAGCGTTCGGACAGCTGCCTCCTACGAGCAGTACTTC; cdr3_aa: CSVRTAASYEQYF
v_call: TRBV3-1; clone_size: NA; j_call: TRBJ2-5; d_call: NA; cdr3_nt: TGTGCCAGCATCCAACAAGGAGACCAAGAGACCCAGTACTTC; cdr3_aa: CASIQQGDQETQYF
v_call: TRBV5-1; clone_size: NA; j_call: TRBJ2-3; d_call: TRBD2; cdr3_nt: TGCGCCAGCAGTTACGGGACTACCGACGTTTTGACGCAGTATTTT; cdr3_aa: CASSYGTTDVLTQYF
v_call: TRBV29-1; clone_size: many; j_call: TRBJ1-1; d_call: TRBD1; cdr3_nt: TGCAGCGTGGAACAGGGGTCTGAAGCTTTCTTT; cdr3_aa: CSVEQGSEAFF
v_call: TRBV5-1; clone_size: NA; j_call: TRBJ1-3; d_call: TRBD1; cdr3_nt: TGCGCCAGCAGCCCTGCAGGGGGCCTTTCTGGAAACACCATATATTTT; cdr3_aa: CASSPAGGLSGNTIYF
v_call: TRBV6-6; clone_size: NA; j_call: TRBJ2-7; d_call: NA; cdr3_nt: TGTGCCAGCAGTTCGGTGCGGGCCTACGAGCAGTACTTC; cdr3_aa: CASSSVRAYEQYF
v_call: TRBV6-7; clone_size: NA; j_call: TRBJ2-3; d_call: NA; cdr3_nt: TGTGCCAGAAGAAGGGGAGATACGCAGTATTTT; cdr3_aa: CARRRGDTQYF
v_call: TRBV29-1; clone_size: many; j_call: TRBJ2-1; d_call: TRBD1; cdr3_nt: TGCAGCGTTGGGGACAGCCCTGATTCCTACAATGAGCAGTTCTTC; cdr3_aa: CSVGDSPDSYNEQFF
v_call: TRBV29-1; clone_size: NA; j_call: TRBJ2-7; d_call: TRBD2; cdr3_nt: TGCAGCGTTGGGTTCACTAGCGGGACGTCGGGGGAGCAGTACTTC; cdr3_aa: CSVGFTSGTSGEQYF